This TCR beta chain was identified during a study of T cell repertoires in cytomegalovirus infection. Germline V gives CDR1 LNHDA, CDR2 SQIVND (reference sequence). With 7 bases clipped from V and 3 bases from J, the junction kept 9 bases outside the gene matches. CDR3 length equals 15 residues. TCRdb ran MiXCR on the reads and lists one entry per CDR3 protein. This table has roughly 990,000 distinct CDR3 sequences, 30% to 40% appearing once. Comment on this clonotype: What it recognizes is unknown.

The receptor was isolated from a human donor in good health (CMV status not recorded). Some clones in this sample may be carry-over from other donors' samples. This specimen consisted of cultured CD8+ T cells from PBMCs, obtained from culture after CMV antigen stimulation. J is TRBJ2-7 and V is TRBV19; 10 nucleotides line up with TRBD1. CDR3 nucleotide sequence: TGTGCCAGTACCTCATGGGACAGGGGTTTCTACGAGCAGTACTTC. Translated, it gives CASTSWDRGFYEQYF.